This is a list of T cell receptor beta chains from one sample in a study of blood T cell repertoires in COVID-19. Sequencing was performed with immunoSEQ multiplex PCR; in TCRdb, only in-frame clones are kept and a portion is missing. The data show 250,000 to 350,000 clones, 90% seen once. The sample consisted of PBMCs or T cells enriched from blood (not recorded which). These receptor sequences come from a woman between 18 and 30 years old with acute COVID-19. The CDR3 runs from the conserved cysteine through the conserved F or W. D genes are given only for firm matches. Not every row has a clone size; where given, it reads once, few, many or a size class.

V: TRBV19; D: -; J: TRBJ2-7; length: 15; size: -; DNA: TGTGCCAGTAGTATGTTAACTACCCTTGGATACGAGCAGTACTTC; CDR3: CASSMLTTLGYEQYF
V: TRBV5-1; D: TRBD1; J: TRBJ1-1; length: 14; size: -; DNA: TGCGCCAGCAGCTTTACAGGGGGCCGGAGGGAAGCTTTCTTT; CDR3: CASSFTGGRREAFF
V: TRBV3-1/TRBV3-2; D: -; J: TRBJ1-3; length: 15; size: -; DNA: TGTGCCAGCACCCCCTGGACGGGGGATGGAAACACCATATATTTT; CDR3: CASTPWTGDGNTIYF
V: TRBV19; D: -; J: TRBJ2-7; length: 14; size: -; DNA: TGTGCCAGTAGTATCAGGGCTAGATCGGGCGAGCAGTACTTC; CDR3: CASSIRARSGEQYF
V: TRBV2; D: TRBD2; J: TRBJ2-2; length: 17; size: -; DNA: TGTGCCAGCAGTGATTTTTCCAGCGGGAGGGCCATCGGGGAGCTGTTTTTT; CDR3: CASSDFSSGRAIGELFF
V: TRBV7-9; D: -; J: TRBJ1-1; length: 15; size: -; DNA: TGTGCCAGCAGCGACAGGATCCTAGAGAACACTGAAGCTTTCTTT; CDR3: CASSDRILENTEAFF
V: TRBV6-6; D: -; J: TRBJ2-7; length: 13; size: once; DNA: TGTGCCAGCAATAAGATACTCTACGCCGGGCAGTACTTC; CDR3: CASNKILYAGQYF
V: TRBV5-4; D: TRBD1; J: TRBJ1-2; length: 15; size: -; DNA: TGTGCCAGCAGCGCCCGGGACAGGGGGCGCGGGGGCTACACCTTC; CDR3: CASSARDRGRGGYTF
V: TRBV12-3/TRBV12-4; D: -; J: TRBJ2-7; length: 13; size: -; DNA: TGTGCCAGCAAAGCGGGCGTAACCTACGAGCAGTACTTC; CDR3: CASKAGVTYEQYF
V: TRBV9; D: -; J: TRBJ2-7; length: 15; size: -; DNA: TGTGCCAGCAGCGTAGGTGGAGGGGAAATCTACGAGCAGTACTTC; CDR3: CASSVGGGEIYEQYF
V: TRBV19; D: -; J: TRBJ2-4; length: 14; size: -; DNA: TGTGCCAGTATGAGGCAGGGCACCCTAGAGGATCAGTACTTC; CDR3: CASMRQGTLEDQYF
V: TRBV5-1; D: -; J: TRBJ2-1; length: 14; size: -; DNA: TGCGCCAGCAGCTTGACCTGGGCCAACAATGAGCAGTTCTTC; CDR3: CASSLTWANNEQFF
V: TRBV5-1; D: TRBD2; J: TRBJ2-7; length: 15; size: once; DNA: TGCGCCAGCACCCGACTAGCGGGAGCACGGTACGAGCAGTACTTC; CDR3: CASTRLAGARYEQYF
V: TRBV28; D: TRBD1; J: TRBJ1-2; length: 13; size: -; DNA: TGTGCCAGCAGGTTACAGGGGGCGCGAGGCTACACCTTC; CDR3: CASRLQGARGYTF
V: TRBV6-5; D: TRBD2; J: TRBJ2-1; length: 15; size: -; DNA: TGTGCCAGCAGTTACCCGGGACTAGCGGGAGTTGAGCAGTTCTTC; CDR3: CASSYPGLAGVEQFF
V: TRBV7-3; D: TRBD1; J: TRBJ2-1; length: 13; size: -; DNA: TGTGCCAGCAGCTTTACAGGGGTCAATGAGCAGTTCTTC; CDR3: CASSFTGVNEQFF
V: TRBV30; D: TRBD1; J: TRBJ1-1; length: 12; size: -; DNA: TGTGCCTGGGATACCGGGACAGGGTGGGCTTTCTTT; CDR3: CAWDTGTGWAFF
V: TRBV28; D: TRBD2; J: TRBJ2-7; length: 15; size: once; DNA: TGTGCCAGCAGCCCCGCCGGGGGGATAGCCTACGAGCAGTACTTC; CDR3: CASSPAGGIAYEQYF
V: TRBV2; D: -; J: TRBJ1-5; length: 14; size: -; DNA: TGTGCCAGCAGTAGGGACGGGGGGAGTCAGCCCCAGCATTTT; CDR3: CASSRDGGSQPQHF
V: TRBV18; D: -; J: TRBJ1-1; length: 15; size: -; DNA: TGTGCCAGCTCACCACGGGCTTGGCCGAACACTGAAGCTTTCTTT; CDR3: CASSPRAWPNTEAFF
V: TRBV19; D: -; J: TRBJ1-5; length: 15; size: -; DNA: TGTGCCAGTAGTAAAGACGGTTATAGCAATCAGCCCCAGCATTTT; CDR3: CASSKDGYSNQPQHF
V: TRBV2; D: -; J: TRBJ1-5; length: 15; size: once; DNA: TGTGCCAGCAGGGGGGCGGGAGGCACCAATCAGCCCCAGCATTTT; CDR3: CASRGAGGTNQPQHF
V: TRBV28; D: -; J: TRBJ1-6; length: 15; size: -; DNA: TGTGCCAGCAGTTTAGTACAGGAGAATAATTCACCCCTCCACTTT; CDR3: CASSLVQENNSPLHF
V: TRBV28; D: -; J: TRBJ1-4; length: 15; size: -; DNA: TGTGCCAGCAGTTTGGGAGGGTCTACTAATGAAAAACTGTTTTTT; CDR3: CASSLGGSTNEKLFF
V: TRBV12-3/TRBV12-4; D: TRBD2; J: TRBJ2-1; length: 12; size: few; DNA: TGTGCCAGCAGTTTAGGACTAGCGGGACAGTTCTTC; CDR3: CASSLGLAGQFF
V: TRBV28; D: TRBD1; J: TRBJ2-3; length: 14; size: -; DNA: TGTGCCAGCAGTCGTCGACAGGGGGGGGATACGCAGTATTTT; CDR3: CASSRRQGGDTQYF
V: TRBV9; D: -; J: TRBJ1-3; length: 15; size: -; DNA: TGTGCCAGCAGCGTAGGAGGGAGCTCTGGAAACACCATATATTTT; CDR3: CASSVGGSSGNTIYF
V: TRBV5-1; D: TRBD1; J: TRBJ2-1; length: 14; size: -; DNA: TGCGCCAGCAGCTGGGACAGGGATCGCAATGAGCAGTTCTTC; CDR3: CASSWDRDRNEQFF
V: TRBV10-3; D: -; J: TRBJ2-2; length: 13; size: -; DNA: TGTGCCATCAGTGAGCAAGAGGGCGGGGAGCTGTTTTTT; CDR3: CAISEQEGGELFF
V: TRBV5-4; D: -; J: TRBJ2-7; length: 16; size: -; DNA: TGTGCCAGCAGCTTGGATACAACGGAGGGAAACTACGAGCAGTACTTC; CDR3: CASSLDTTEGNYEQYF
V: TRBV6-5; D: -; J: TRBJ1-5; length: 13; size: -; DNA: TGTGCCAGCAGTTACTCTGAGTTTCAGCCCCAGCATTTT; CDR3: CASSYSEFQPQHF
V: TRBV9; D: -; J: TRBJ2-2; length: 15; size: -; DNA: TGTGCCAGCAGCGTGTTTTTCCTGAACACCGGGGAGCTGTTTTTT; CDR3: CASSVFFLNTGELFF
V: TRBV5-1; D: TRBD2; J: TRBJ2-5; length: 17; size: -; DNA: TGCGCCAGCAGCATGGGGACTAGCGGGGGGTACCAAGAGACCCAGTACTTC; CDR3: CASSMGTSGGYQETQYF
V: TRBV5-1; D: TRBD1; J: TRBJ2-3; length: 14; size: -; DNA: TGCGCCAGCAGCTTTCAGGGGGACGCAGATACGCAGTATTTT; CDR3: CASSFQGDADTQYF
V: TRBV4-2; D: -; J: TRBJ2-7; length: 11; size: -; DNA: TGTGCCAGCAGCTCGAGGGTCGAGCAGTACTTC; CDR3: CASSSRVEQYF
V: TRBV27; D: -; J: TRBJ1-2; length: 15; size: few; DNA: TGTGCCAGCAGTCCCCAGGGGCAGGGGCCCTATGGCTACACCTTC; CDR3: CASSPQGQGPYGYTF
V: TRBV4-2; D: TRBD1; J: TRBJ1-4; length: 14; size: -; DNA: TGTGCCAGCACCCCCACAGGGGCGGAGGAAAAACTGTTTTTT; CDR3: CASTPTGAEEKLFF
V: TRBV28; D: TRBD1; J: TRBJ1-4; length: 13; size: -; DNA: TGTGCCGGGACGGACAGGACTAATGAAAAACTGTTTTTT; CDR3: CAGTDRTNEKLFF
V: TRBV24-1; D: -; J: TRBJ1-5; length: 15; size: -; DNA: TGTGCCACCAGTCCGGCTGCCGGAGTAGACCAGCCCCAGCATTTT; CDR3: CATSPAAGVDQPQHF
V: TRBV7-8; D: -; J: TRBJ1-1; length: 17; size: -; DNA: TGTGCCAGCAGCTTAAAGCGCGGGGACTTATTGAACACTGAAGCTTTCTTT; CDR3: CASSLKRGDLLNTEAFF
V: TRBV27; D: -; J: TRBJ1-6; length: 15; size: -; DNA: TGTGCCAGCAGTGTGCCGGGACTCAATAATTCACCCCTCCACTTT; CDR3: CASSVPGLNNSPLHF
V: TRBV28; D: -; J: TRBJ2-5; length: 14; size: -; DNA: TGTGCCAGCAGTGGTCAGGGAAGCCAAGAGACCCAGTACTTC; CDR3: CASSGQGSQETQYF
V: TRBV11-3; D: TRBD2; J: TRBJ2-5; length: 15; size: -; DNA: TGTGCCAGCAGCTTAAATGGACTAGCGGAAGAGACCCAGTACTTC; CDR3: CASSLNGLAEETQYF
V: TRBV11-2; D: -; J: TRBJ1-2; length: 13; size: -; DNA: TGTGCCAGCAGCGCCCGGGCCTCGGGAGGCTACACCTTC; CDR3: CASSARASGGYTF
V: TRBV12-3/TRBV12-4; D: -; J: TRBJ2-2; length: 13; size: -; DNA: TGTGCCAGCATCGAACAATACACCGGGGAGCTGTTTTTT; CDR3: CASIEQYTGELFF
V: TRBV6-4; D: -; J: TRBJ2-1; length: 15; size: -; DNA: TGTGCCAGCAGTGACGGGCAGGAAGAACACAATGAGCAGTTCTTC; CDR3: CASSDGQEEHNEQFF
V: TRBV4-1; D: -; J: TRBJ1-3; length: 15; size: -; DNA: TGCGCCAGCAGCCAAGATAAGGGGACAGGAAACACCATATATTTT; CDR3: CASSQDKGTGNTIYF
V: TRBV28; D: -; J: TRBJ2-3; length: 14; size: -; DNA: TGTGCCAGCAGTCTGTTAGCGGCCACAGATACGCAGTATTTT; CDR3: CASSLLAATDTQYF
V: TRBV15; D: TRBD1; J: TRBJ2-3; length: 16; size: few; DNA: TGTGCCACCAGCCCTCCGGGACAGGGGGCGAGAAATACGCAGTATTTT; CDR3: CATSPPGQGARNTQYF
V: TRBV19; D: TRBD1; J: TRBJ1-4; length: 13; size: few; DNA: TGTGCCAGTAGACCACAGGGACAGGGAAAACTGTTTTTT; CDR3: CASRPQGQGKLFF
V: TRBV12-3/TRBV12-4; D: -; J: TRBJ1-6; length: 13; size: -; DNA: TGTGCCAGCAGTGATCAGGGAAACTCACCCCTCCACTTT; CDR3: CASSDQGNSPLHF
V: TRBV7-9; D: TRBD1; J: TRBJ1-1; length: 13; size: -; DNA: TGTGCCAGCAGCTCGAACAGGGGAAGTGGAGCTTTCTTT; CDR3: CASSSNRGSGAFF
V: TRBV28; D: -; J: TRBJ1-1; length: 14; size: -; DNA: TGTGCCAGCAGTTTGGCGCACGCGGACACTGAAGCTTTCTTT; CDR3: CASSLAHADTEAFF
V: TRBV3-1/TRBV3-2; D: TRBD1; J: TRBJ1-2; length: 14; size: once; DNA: TGTGCCAGCAGCCTAGAATCAGGGGGCTATGGCTACACCTTC; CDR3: CASSLESGGYGYTF
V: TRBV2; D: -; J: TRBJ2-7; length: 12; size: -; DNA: TGTGCCAGCCGAGGGACAAGAGACGAGCAGTACTTC; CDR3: CASRGTRDEQYF
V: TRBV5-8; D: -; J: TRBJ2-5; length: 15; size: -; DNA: TGTGCCAGCAGCTATGGAACAGGATCGGGAGAGACCCAGTACTTC; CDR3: CASSYGTGSGETQYF
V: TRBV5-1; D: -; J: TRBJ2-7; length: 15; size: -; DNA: TGCGCCAGCAGCGTGGTGGGGGCCGACATGGGGGAGCAGTACTTC; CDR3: CASSVVGADMGEQYF